The 16 T cell receptor beta chains below were found in one sample sequenced in a study of cytomegalovirus exposure and HLA in healthy donors. PCR primers comprised 60 Vbeta and 13 Jbeta primers. Method: immunoSEQ multiplex PCR; TCRdb's copy keeps in-frame clones and lacks some. The sample has about 270,000 clones, about 75% seen once; the top ten hold under 3%. The sequencing input was PBMCs. The receptors derive from a female donor in good health and CMV-seronegative.

J is TRBJ2-5 and V is TRBV7-9; perhaps TRBD1 as D (5 bases). The V end lost 1 base, the J end lost 4 bases, and 19 bases lay between the germline ends. The germline V gene has CDR1 SEHNR and CDR2 FQNEAQ (reference sequence). This CDR3 spans 17 amino acids. The CDR3 spells CASSLGVLDRVGETQYF. CDR3 bases: TGTGCCAGCAGCTTAGGAGTCCTAGACAGAGTGGGAGAGACCCAGTACTTC.

The gene calls are TRBV27 and TRBJ2-1; 12 nucleotides align to TRBD2. The CDR3 extends over 19 amino acids. Germline V gene sequence: CDR1 MNHEY, CDR2 SMNVEV (reference sequence). The trim removed 11 bases at V and 0 bases at J, leaving 17 bases unmatched. The CDR3 region has the DNA TGTGCCTCTCATCCCCTGGGGCTAGCGGGAGGGCCCTCCTACAATGAGCAGTTCTTC. This codes for CASHPLGLAGGPSYNEQFF.

The chain carries TRBV11-2 and TRBJ2-5; TRBD2 matches 8 bases. V shed 5 bases, J shed 3 bases, and the junction held 8 bases outside the gene matches. This CDR3 region has 15 residues. From germline, CDR1 is SGHAT and CDR2 FQNNGV. The CDR3 is CASSRITSGEETQYF. CDR3 bases: TGTGCCAGCAGCCGGATTACTAGCGGAGAAGAGACCCAGTACTTC.

This clone was detected a few times. This sequence joins TRBV5-1 and TRBJ2-3; D call uncertain. V was shortened by 0 bases and J by 2 bases, with 10 bases between the two germline ends. The CDR3 has 15 residues. Germline CDR1 and CDR2: SGHRS and YFSETQ. The CDR3 spells CASSLVADVTDTQYF. CDR3 DNA sequence: TGCGCCAGCAGCTTGGTGGCCGATGTCACAGATACGCAGTATTTT. The whole variable domain, remainder taken from reference TRBV5-1 and TRBJ2-3, is KAGVTQTPRYLIKTRGQQVTLSCSPISGHRSVSWYQQTPGQGLQFLFEYFSETQRNKGNFPGRFSGRQFSNSRSEMNVSTLELGDSALYLCASSLVADVTDTQYFGPGTRLTVL.

V and J are TRBV9 and TRBJ2-1; 9 bases line up with TRBD1. V lost 4 bases to trimming and J lost 3 bases; unmatched junction nucleotides: 8. This CDR3 spans 16 amino acids. Germline loops: CDR1 SGDLS, CDR2 YYNGEE. This CDR3 is CASSKTGTGNYNEQFF. The CDR3 DNA sequence: TGTGCCAGCAGCAAAACCGGGACAGGGAACTACAATGAGCAGTTCTTC.

V gene TRBV28 combines with J gene TRBJ2-6; the match to TRBD1 covers 7 bases. The CDR3 runs to 15 residues. Germline V gives CDR1 MDHEN, CDR2 SYDVKM. V lost 7 bases, J lost 2 bases, and 5 bases stayed unmatched. The CDR3 loop reads CASNRDSPGANVLTF. The CDR3 nucleotides read TGTGCCAGCAATCGGGACAGCCCTGGGGCCAACGTCCTGACTTTC.

The chain links TRBV6-1 to TRBJ2-1; 7 bases agree with TRBD1. CDR3 length: 14 residues. Germline lookup yields CDR1 MNHNS and CDR2 SASEGT. The V gene end was trimmed by 3 bases and the J gene end by 3 bases; junction bases not matched to a gene: 2. DNA for the CDR3: TGTGCCAGCAGTGAGGACAGGTACTACAATGAGCAGTTCTTC. Translation gives CASSEDRYYNEQFF.

The chain couples TRBV19 to TRBJ2-5, with TRBD1 identical over 12 bases. V dropped 6 bases and J dropped 5; count of bases not matched to a gene: 7. CDR3 length: 15 amino acids. CDR1 and CDR2 (germline): LNHDA, SQIVND (reference sequence). This chain's CDR3 is CASSHPGTGGETQYF. In nucleotides, the CDR3 is TGTGCCAGTAGCCACCCCGGGACAGGGGGCGAGACCCAGTACTTC.

V and J are TRBV5-1 and TRBJ2-7; no reliable D call. This CDR3 contains 12 residues. Trimming pared 3 bases from V and 3 bases from J, leaving 7 bases between. Germline CDR1 and CDR2: SGHRS and YFSETQ. CDR3 in amino acids: CASSSQIYEQYF. CDR3 DNA sequence: TGCGCCAGCAGCTCCCAAATCTACGAGCAGTACTTC.

The count of this clone is one. The chain uses TRBV6-6 and TRBJ2-1, with 7 bases aligning to TRBD2. This CDR3 is 14 amino acids long. The germline V gene has CDR1 MNHNY and CDR2 SVGAGI (reference sequence). V dropped 10 bases and J dropped 1; count of bases not matched to a gene: 7. CDR3 nucleotide sequence: TGTGCCACCCTGGCGGGAGAGTCCTACAATGAGCAGTTCTTC. As protein: CATLAGESYNEQFF.

The chain is built from TRBV7-2 and TRBJ1-2; 7 bases fit TRBD1. CDR3 length equals 14 residues. CDR1 is SGHTA, CDR2 FQGNSA, per germline. The junction had 5 bases not matched to a gene; V was cut back by 0 bases and J by 7 bases. In DNA, the CDR3 is TGTGCCAGCAGCTTAGCACAGGGGACCGGTGGCTACACCTTC. Translating gives CASSLAQGTGGYTF. Complete variable domain (other parts from reference TRBV7-2 and TRBJ1-2): GAGVSQSPSNKVTEKGKDVELRCDPISGHTALYWYRQSLGQGLEFLIYFQGNSAPDKSGLPSDRFSAERTGGSVSTLTIQRTQQEDSAVYLCASSLAQGTGGYTFGSGTRLTVV.

The chain employs TRBV2 and TRBJ2-7, with D possibly matching TRBD2 (6 bases). This CDR3 is built from 15 residues. In germline, CDR1 is SNHLY, CDR2 FYNNEI. Trimming left V 6 bases short and J 4 bases short, with 19 bases between. This CDR3 reads CASRPSRDRTYEQYF. The CDR3 DNA is TGTGCCAGCAGACCTTCGCGGGACCGGACTTACGAGCAGTACTTC.

J is TRBJ1-2 and V is TRBV11-3; D is unresolved. The V gene lost 3 bases and the J gene lost 10 bases, with 9 bases spanning the gap. The germline V gene encodes CDR1 SGHNT and CDR2 YENEEA. This CDR3 region has 11 residues. The CDR3 DNA reads TGTGCCAGCAGCTTGGGCGGGGACTACACCTTC. Amino acid sequence: CASSLGGDYTF.

The V call is TRBV19, the J call TRBJ2-5; 7 bases map to TRBD1. The length of the CDR3 is 21 residues. V gave up 4 bases and J gave up 2 bases; unmatched junction bases: 25. CDR1 and CDR2 (germline): LNHDA, SQIVND (reference sequence). The chain's CDR3 is CASSTRSQGFIGPVRQETQYF. The DNA for the CDR3 is TGTGCCAGTAGTACCCGGTCACAGGGGTTTATTGGTCCGGTTAGGCAAGAGACCCAGTACTTC.

This rearrangement joins TRBV15 to TRBJ2-4; maybe TRBD1 (6 bases). The CDR3 has 15 amino acids. Germline V lookup: CDR1 LNHNV, CDR2 YYDKDF (reference sequence). Trimming took off 3 bases at V and 0 bases at J, with 9 bases between the two ends. The CDR3 spells CATSSGTPAKNIQYF. DNA of the CDR3: TGTGCCACCAGCAGCGGGACACCAGCCAAAAACATTCAGTACTTC.

The chain links TRBV6-5 to TRBJ2-7; 11 nucleotides agree with TRBD1. Germline V CDR1 and CDR2: MNHEY, SVGAGI. The CDR3 has 15 amino acids. Trimming at V came to 4 bases and at J to 1 base, leaving 3 bases not matched to a gene. The CDR3 bases are TGTGCCAGCAGTTCCCGGGACAGGGGGTCCTACGAGCAGTACTTC. Amino acid sequence: CASSSRDRGSYEQYF.